The clone carrying this TCR beta chain was found a few times. Time point: sample taken at primary tumor resection. Unsorted whole RNA of tumor, nontumor lung or frozen PBMC was sequenced. The J segment lost 8 bases and the V segment lost 0 bases, leaving 7 bases of the junction unmatched. Germline assignment: CDR1 LGHDT and CDR2 YNNKEL (reference sequence). CDR3 length equals 16 residues. This sample is drawn from a study of spatial heterogeneity in lung cancer. One entry per CDR3 protein results from TCRdb running MiXCR on the 5' RACE reads. This table holds thousands of distinct CDR3 sequences, 18% found once.

The TCR comes from a male donor with early-stage non-small cell lung cancer. This sample comprised normal lung tissue next to the tumor, obtained at surgery. The V gene is TRBV3-1, the J gene TRBJ2-1; 10 positions agree with TRBD2. For the CDR3, the DNA is TGTGCCAGCAGCCAAGAGAGAGCGGGAGGGCTTCATGAGCAGTTCTTC. Its protein is CASSQERAGGLHEQFF.